A selection of T cell receptor beta chains follows, all from one sample in a study of naive and memory T cell subsets. A single record per CDR3 protein comes from TCRdb applying MiXCR to the 5' RACE reads. The sample records more than 45,000 distinct CDR3 sequences, 4.7% being singletons. All receptors derive from a female donor in good health. The CDR3 runs from the conserved cysteine through the conserved F or W. D genes are given only for firm matches. Rows may omit the clone size; those that give it use once, few, many or a size class.

j_gene: TRBJ1-5; abundance: -; v_gene: TRBV19; d_gene: -; CDR3aa: CASSIGSIQNPSNQPQHF; CDR3nt: TGTGCCAGTAGTATTGGTTCCATTCAGAACCCGAGCAATCAGCCCCAGCATTTT
j_gene: TRBJ2-7; abundance: many; v_gene: TRBV2; d_gene: TRBD1; CDR3aa: CARKGQGKVEQYF; CDR3nt: TGTGCCAGGAAGGGACAGGGGAAGGTGGAGCAGTACTTC
j_gene: TRBJ2-7; abundance: -; v_gene: TRBV5-5; d_gene: -; CDR3aa: CASSFVQGPRDEQYF; CDR3nt: TGTGCCAGCAGCTTTGTTCAGGGGCCACGGGACGAGCAGTACTTC
j_gene: TRBJ2-3; abundance: many; v_gene: TRBV27; d_gene: TRBD2; CDR3aa: CASSSPLHGLAGATDTQYF; CDR3nt: TGTGCCAGCAGTTCCCCCTTACACGGACTAGCGGGAGCCACAGATACGCAGTATTTT
j_gene: TRBJ2-2; abundance: few; v_gene: TRBV11-2; d_gene: TRBD2; CDR3aa: CASSLTGGVTGELFF; CDR3nt: TGTGCCAGCAGCCTAACGGGAGGGGTCACCGGGGAGCTGTTTTTT
j_gene: TRBJ1-2; abundance: many; v_gene: TRBV29-1; d_gene: -; CDR3aa: CSVRINPYGYTF; CDR3nt: TGCAGCGTTCGGATCAACCCATATGGCTACACCTTC
j_gene: TRBJ2-5; abundance: few; v_gene: TRBV28; d_gene: TRBD1; CDR3aa: CASSPTGWQETQYF; CDR3nt: TGTGCCAGCAGTCCGACAGGGTGGCAAGAGACCCAGTACTTC
j_gene: TRBJ1-1; abundance: many; v_gene: TRBV12-5; d_gene: -; CDR3aa: CASGFPGAEAFF; CDR3nt: TGTGCTAGTGGCTTTCCCGGAGCTGAAGCTTTCTTT
j_gene: TRBJ2-3; abundance: many; v_gene: TRBV7-2; d_gene: TRBD2; CDR3aa: CASSFLGGGTLDTQYF; CDR3nt: TGTGCCAGCAGCTTCTTGGGCGGGGGAACCTTAGATACGCAGTATTTT
j_gene: TRBJ2-5; abundance: -; v_gene: TRBV11-2; d_gene: -; CDR3aa: CASSKGLQETQYF; CDR3nt: TGTGCCAGCAGCAAAGGACTCCAAGAGACCCAGTACTTC
j_gene: TRBJ2-7; abundance: many; v_gene: TRBV6-5; d_gene: -; CDR3aa: CASSYSTLGAGTYEQYF; CDR3nt: TGTGCCAGCAGTTACTCGACCCTAGGTGCGGGAACTTACGAGCAGTACTTC
j_gene: TRBJ2-5; abundance: many; v_gene: TRBV29-1; d_gene: TRBD1; CDR3aa: CSVERDRQETQYF; CDR3nt: TGCAGCGTTGAACGGGACAGGCAAGAGACCCAGTACTTC
j_gene: TRBJ2-1; abundance: many; v_gene: TRBV7-9; d_gene: -; CDR3aa: CASSLGSSGSDEQFF; CDR3nt: TGTGCCAGCAGCTTAGGCTCTTCAGGGTCTGATGAGCAGTTCTTC
j_gene: TRBJ2-7; abundance: many; v_gene: TRBV6-5; d_gene: -; CDR3aa: CASRSHGLADRSYEQYF; CDR3nt: TGTGCCAGCAGATCTCATGGGCTAGCCGACCGCTCCTACGAGCAGTACTTC
j_gene: TRBJ2-7; abundance: many; v_gene: TRBV3-1; d_gene: TRBD1; CDR3aa: CASSQQGRGRNEQYF; CDR3nt: TGTGCCAGCAGCCAACAAGGCAGGGGGCGCAACGAGCAGTACTTC
j_gene: TRBJ2-3; abundance: many; v_gene: TRBV18; d_gene: TRBD2; CDR3aa: CASSPSGRATDTQYF; CDR3nt: TGTGCCAGCTCACCAAGCGGGAGGGCAACAGATACGCAGTATTTT
j_gene: TRBJ2-3; abundance: few; v_gene: TRBV9; d_gene: -; CDR3aa: CASSVVAGSRTDTQYF; CDR3nt: TGTGCCAGCAGCGTAGTGGCCGGGAGTCGCACAGATACGCAGTATTTT
j_gene: TRBJ2-3; abundance: -; v_gene: TRBV5-4; d_gene: TRBD2; CDR3aa: CASSTRTSGRSTDTQYF; CDR3nt: TGTGCCAGCAGCACACGGACTAGCGGGAGGAGCACAGATACGCAGTATTTT
j_gene: TRBJ2-3; abundance: many; v_gene: TRBV20-1; d_gene: -; CDR3aa: CSGPALAGATDTQYF; CDR3nt: TGCAGTGGCCCCGCGCTCGCGGGGGCCACAGATACGCAGTATTTT
j_gene: TRBJ2-2; abundance: many; v_gene: TRBV20-1; d_gene: -; CDR3aa: CSAFYPRRASVNTGELFF; CDR3nt: TGCAGTGCTTTTTATCCGCGGCGGGCTTCGGTTAACACCGGGGAGCTGTTTTTT
j_gene: TRBJ1-1; abundance: many; v_gene: TRBV6-1; d_gene: -; CDR3aa: CASSEFAGVKAFF; CDR3nt: TGTGCCAGCAGTGAATTTGCCGGGGTTAAAGCTTTCTTT
j_gene: TRBJ1-1; abundance: many; v_gene: TRBV27; d_gene: TRBD1; CDR3aa: CASSLMTGTTEAFF; CDR3nt: TGTGCCAGCAGTTTAATGACAGGGACCACTGAAGCTTTCTTT
j_gene: TRBJ2-5; abundance: many; v_gene: TRBV6-2/TRBV6-3; d_gene: -; CDR3aa: CASSYGGVQETQYF; CDR3nt: TGTGCCAGCAGTTACGGAGGGGTCCAAGAGACCCAGTACTTC
j_gene: TRBJ1-5; abundance: many; v_gene: TRBV5-1; d_gene: -; CDR3aa: CASSFSQPSNQPQHF; CDR3nt: TGCGCCAGCAGCTTTTCACAACCTAGCAATCAGCCCCAGCATTTT
j_gene: TRBJ2-6; abundance: many; v_gene: TRBV4-3; d_gene: TRBD1; CDR3aa: CASSQEGTGGANVLTF; CDR3nt: TGCGCCAGCAGCCAAGAAGGGACAGGTGGGGCCAACGTCCTGACTTTC
j_gene: TRBJ2-1; abundance: few; v_gene: TRBV24-1; d_gene: -; CDR3aa: CATSDLGGPGNEQFF; CDR3nt: TGTGCCACCAGTGATTTGGGGGGTCCCGGGAATGAGCAGTTCTTC
j_gene: TRBJ2-5; abundance: -; v_gene: TRBV6-6; d_gene: -; CDR3aa: CASSKGRETQYF; CDR3nt: TGTGCCAGCAGTAAAGGTCGGGAGACCCAGTACTTC
j_gene: TRBJ2-3; abundance: many; v_gene: TRBV6-5; d_gene: -; CDR3aa: CASKQVASTDTQYF; CDR3nt: TGTGCCAGCAAGCAGGTAGCTAGCACAGATACGCAGTATTTT
j_gene: TRBJ1-6; abundance: many; v_gene: TRBV20-1; d_gene: -; CDR3aa: CSARVPGSNSPLHF; CDR3nt: TGCAGTGCTAGAGTACCGGGGTCAAATTCACCCCTCCACTTT
j_gene: TRBJ2-3; abundance: many; v_gene: TRBV6-4; d_gene: TRBD1; CDR3aa: CASSEDRGSTDTQYF; CDR3nt: TGTGCCAGCAGTGAGGACAGGGGAAGCACAGATACGCAGTATTTT
j_gene: TRBJ2-7; abundance: many; v_gene: TRBV28; d_gene: TRBD1; CDR3aa: CASRGAGGGYEQYF; CDR3nt: TGTGCCAGCAGGGGGGCAGGGGGCGGGTACGAGCAGTACTTC
j_gene: TRBJ2-7; abundance: many; v_gene: TRBV5-5; d_gene: -; CDR3aa: CASSLASGLNYEQYF; CDR3nt: TGTGCCAGCAGCCTCGCCAGCGGGCTGAACTACGAGCAGTACTTC
j_gene: TRBJ1-1; abundance: few; v_gene: TRBV28; d_gene: -; CDR3aa: CASLRDTEAFF; CDR3nt: TGTGCCAGCTTAAGAGACACTGAAGCTTTCTTT
j_gene: TRBJ2-2; abundance: many; v_gene: TRBV7-6; d_gene: -; CDR3aa: CASSLDGLSYTGELFF; CDR3nt: TGTGCCAGCAGCTTAGACGGGCTGTCCTACACCGGGGAGCTGTTTTTT
j_gene: TRBJ2-4; abundance: many; v_gene: TRBV20-1; d_gene: TRBD2; CDR3aa: CSARTRENIQYF; CDR3nt: TGCAGTGCTCGGACTAGAGAAAACATTCAGTACTTC
j_gene: TRBJ2-4; abundance: many; v_gene: TRBV5-4; d_gene: -; CDR3aa: CASSTDLVPELAKNIQYF; CDR3nt: TGTGCCAGCAGCACAGATCTGGTTCCCGAACTAGCCAAAAACATTCAGTACTTC
j_gene: TRBJ2-5; abundance: many; v_gene: TRBV11-1; d_gene: TRBD1; CDR3aa: CASSKRRDRVFPETQYF; CDR3nt: TGTGCCAGCAGCAAGAGACGGGACAGGGTATTCCCAGAGACCCAGTACTTC
j_gene: TRBJ2-1; abundance: many; v_gene: TRBV14; d_gene: TRBD1; CDR3aa: CASSRFSLRQGAYNEQFF; CDR3nt: TGTGCCAGCAGCCGCTTCAGTCTTAGACAGGGTGCCTACAATGAGCAGTTCTTC
j_gene: TRBJ2-1; abundance: many; v_gene: TRBV28; d_gene: TRBD1; CDR3aa: CASRGTGQDYNEQFF; CDR3nt: TGTGCCAGCAGGGGCACGGGACAGGATTACAATGAGCAGTTCTTC
j_gene: TRBJ2-3; abundance: -; v_gene: TRBV29-1; d_gene: -; CDR3aa: CSVFGFGRIPTDTQYF; CDR3nt: TGCAGCGTTTTTGGTTTTGGGAGGATCCCCACAGATACGCAGTATTTT
j_gene: TRBJ1-2; abundance: -; v_gene: TRBV30; d_gene: -; CDR3aa: CARERGGYGYTF; CDR3nt: TGTGCCCGAGAAAGGGGAGGCTATGGCTACACCTTC
j_gene: TRBJ1-5; abundance: many; v_gene: TRBV7-2; d_gene: TRBD1; CDR3aa: CASSALTGISKPQHF; CDR3nt: TGTGCCAGCAGCGCCTTGACAGGGATTAGTAAGCCCCAGCATTTT
j_gene: TRBJ2-7; abundance: many; v_gene: TRBV6-7; d_gene: -; CDR3aa: CASSYSGRGTLGEQYF; CDR3nt: TGTGCCAGCAGTTACTCGGGCAGGGGAACCTTGGGGGAGCAGTACTTC
j_gene: TRBJ1-5; abundance: many; v_gene: TRBV6-5; d_gene: -; CDR3aa: CARTPGTPFLGPQHF; CDR3nt: TGTGCCCGTACTCCGGGGACTCCCTTCCTAGGGCCCCAGCATTTT
j_gene: TRBJ2-7; abundance: few; v_gene: TRBV29-1; d_gene: TRBD2; CDR3aa: CSANGLGAYEQYF; CDR3nt: TGCAGCGCAAACGGACTAGGTGCCTACGAGCAGTACTTC
j_gene: TRBJ2-5; abundance: -; v_gene: TRBV2; d_gene: -; CDR3aa: CASSVHGVRRQETQYF; CDR3nt: TGTGCCAGCAGTGTCCATGGCGTCCGGCGGCAAGAAACCCAGTACTTC
j_gene: TRBJ1-4; abundance: many; v_gene: TRBV12-3/TRBV12-4; d_gene: -; CDR3aa: CASSSQEKLFF; CDR3nt: TGTGCCAGCAGTTCCCAAGAAAAACTGTTTTTT
j_gene: TRBJ2-2; abundance: many; v_gene: TRBV5-4; d_gene: -; CDR3aa: CASSLPGLAGELFF; CDR3nt: TGTGCCAGCAGCTTGCCGGGCCTAGCCGGGGAGCTGTTTTTT
j_gene: TRBJ1-1; abundance: many; v_gene: TRBV5-8; d_gene: -; CDR3aa: CASSVAEAFF; CDR3nt: TGTGCCAGCAGCGTGGCTGAAGCTTTCTTT
j_gene: TRBJ1-1; abundance: many; v_gene: TRBV7-2; d_gene: -; CDR3aa: CASSLGVTNTEAFF; CDR3nt: TGTGCCAGCAGCTTAGGAGTTACCAACACTGAAGCTTTCTTT
j_gene: TRBJ1-2; abundance: -; v_gene: TRBV5-1; d_gene: -; CDR3aa: CASSLDAARGYGDTF; CDR3nt: TGCGCCAGCAGCTTGGATGCAGCCAGGGGCTATGGCGACACCTTC
j_gene: TRBJ1-4; abundance: many; v_gene: TRBV27; d_gene: -; CDR3aa: CASSFLGGDEKLFF; CDR3nt: TGTGCCAGCAGTTTTCTTGGTGGTGATGAAAAACTGTTTTTT
j_gene: TRBJ1-2; abundance: many; v_gene: TRBV6-2/TRBV6-3; d_gene: TRBD1; CDR3aa: CASRKGRDRVSGYTF; CDR3nt: TGTGCCAGCAGGAAGGGACGGGACAGAGTTTCGGGCTACACCTTC
j_gene: TRBJ2-1; abundance: many; v_gene: TRBV9; d_gene: -; CDR3aa: CASSKGLYNEQFF; CDR3nt: TGTGCCAGCAGCAAGGGACTTTACAATGAGCAGTTCTTC
j_gene: TRBJ2-3; abundance: many; v_gene: TRBV5-1; d_gene: TRBD2; CDR3aa: CASSQLAGRQDTQYF; CDR3nt: TGCGCCAGCAGCCAACTAGCGGGAAGGCAAGATACGCAGTATTTT